The 18 T cell receptor beta chains listed next were all sequenced from one sample in a study of T cells in Graves' hyperthyroidism and ophthalmopathy. Researchers amplified the TCR beta CDR3 regions from RNA transcripts. With the HTBI primer set, the TCR CDR3 went through a first round of RT-PCR. MiXCR was run by TCRdb on the multiplex PCR reads, yielding one entry per CDR3 protein. The table has 240,000 or so distinct CDR3 sequences, less than 20% seen once. Sequencing was done on a sample of blood. The receptors were sampled from a woman aged 18 to 35 with Graves' ophthalmopathy.

This clonotype was detected ten times or more. The genes are TRBV28 and TRBJ1-1; TRBD1 agrees at 10 bases. The germline gives CDR1 MDHEN, CDR2 SYDVKM. This CDR3 is built from 16 residues. With V trimmed by 6 bases and J by 3 bases, 10 bases remained unmatched. The CDR3 nucleotides are TGTGCCAGCAGGGAGGACAGGGGGGGACGAGACACTGAAGCTTTCTTT. It codes for CASREDRGGRDTEAFF.

This clonotype showed up many times. The J gene is TRBJ2-1, the V gene TRBV11-1; D possibly corresponds to TRBD1 (6 bases). CDR1 SGHAT and CDR2 FQDESV come from the germline V gene (reference sequence). Trimming left V 1 base short and J 0 bases short, with 10 bases between. The CDR3 loop spans 16 amino acids. Written as DNA, the CDR3 is TGTGCCAGCAGCTTAGACGACAGGTTCTCCTACAATGAGCAGTTCTTC. Translation: CASSLDDRFSYNEQFF. The variable domain in full, with the rest retrieved from reference TRBV11-1 and TRBJ2-1, is EAEVAQSPRYKITEKSQAVAFWCDPISGHATLYWYRQILGQGPELLVQFQDESVVDDSQLPKDRFSAERLKGVDSTLKIQPAELGDSAMYLCASSLDDRFSYNEQFFGPGTRLTVL.

This clonotype occurred a few times. This chain joins TRBV27 and TRBJ2-7; possibly TRBD1 for D (6 bases). The CDR3 consists of 13 residues. Germline V CDR1 and CDR2: MNHEY, SMNVEV (reference sequence). Trimming pared 5 bases from V and 5 bases from J, leaving 13 bases between. DNA of the CDR3: TGTGCCAGCAGTACGACAGGTCTGAACGAGCAGTACTTC. Translating gives CASSTTGLNEQYF.

At least ten counts were recorded for this clonotype. The rearrangement uses TRBV27 and TRBJ2-2; the D is unclear. V was clipped by 2 bases and J by 6 bases, with 10 bases between them. CDR1 MNHEY and CDR2 SMNVEV come from the germline V gene (reference sequence). This CDR3 region has 14 residues. This CDR3 is CASSLNEGPGELFF. CDR3 DNA: TGTGCCAGCAGTTTAAATGAAGGGCCCGGGGAGCTGTTTTTT.

This clonotype was counted ten times or more. This chain connects TRBV5-6 to TRBJ2-3; tentatively, D is TRBD2 (6 bases). Germline values: CDR1 SGHDT, CDR2 YYEEEE. The CDR3 sequence is 14 residues long. V lost 3 bases and J 1 base, leaving 9 bases between the germline ends. This chain's CDR3 is CASSSGLGTDTQYF. CDR3 nucleotide sequence: TGTGCCAGCAGCTCGGGACTTGGCACAGATACGCAGTATTTT.

The rearrangement uses TRBV24-1 and TRBJ2-5, with 9 bases that match TRBD1. The CDR3 is 16 residues long. V was pared by 1 base and J by 4 bases, with 6 bases of the junction left unmatched. Germline assignment: CDR1 KGHDR and CDR2 SFDVKD. The CDR3 DNA reads as TGTGCCACCAGTGATTTATCCGGGACAGGGATAGAGACCCAGTACTTC. This gives the protein CATSDLSGTGIETQYF.

This clonotype has ten or more counts. The J gene is TRBJ1-2, the V gene TRBV2; D is perhaps TRBD1 (5 bases). The CDR3 is 13 residues long. Per germline, CDR1 SNHLY and CDR2 FYNNEI. V dropped 3 bases and J dropped 4 bases, with 9 bases sitting between them. Written as DNA, the CDR3 is TGTGCCAGCAGTGATGGGGACCTCTATGGCTACACCTTC. This sequence encodes CASSDGDLYGYTF.

This clonotype was picked up many times. The V and J genes are TRBV7-2 and TRBJ2-5, with 10 bases lining up with TRBD2. Per germline, CDR1 SGHTA and CDR2 FQGNSA. The CDR3 consists of 17 residues. Trimming at V came to 5 bases and at J to 5 bases, leaving 14 bases not matched to a gene. The chain's CDR3 is CASSPGVLAGVSETQYF. In nucleotides, the CDR3 is TGTGCCAGCAGCCCAGGGGTGCTAGCGGGAGTATCCGAGACCCAGTACTTC. Full variable domain (outside the CDR3, taken from reference TRBV7-2 and TRBJ2-5): GAGVSQSPSNKVTEKGKDVELRCDPISGHTALYWYRQSLGQGLEFLIYFQGNSAPDKSGLPSDRFSAERTGGSVSTLTIQRTQQEDSAVYLCASSPGVLAGVSETQYFGPGTRLLVL.

The table lists this clonotype with many counts. The CDR3 DNA reads TGTGCCAGCAGTTTACGACAGGGAAACACTGAAGCTTTCTTT. It specifies CASSLRQGNTEAFF. The rearrangement joins TRBV27 to TRBJ1-1, with TRBD1 matching over 7 bases. Germline values: CDR1 MNHEY, CDR2 SMNVEV (reference sequence). V dropped 2 bases and J dropped 2; count of bases not matched to a gene: 2. This CDR3 has 14 amino acids.

This clonotype was seen ten or more times. CDR3 region: CASSPPGRTDEQFF. The CDR3 nucleotides are TGTGCCAGCAGCCCACCTGGGCGTACCGATGAGCAGTTCTTC. V and J are TRBV7-9 and TRBJ2-1; D remains ambiguous. From germline, CDR1 is SEHNR and CDR2 FQNEAQ (reference sequence). Trimming left V 5 bases short and J 8 bases short, with 16 bases between. The CDR3 totals 14 residues.

The sample holds a few counts of this clonotype. The CDR3 DNA follows: TGTGCCAGCAGTGGCACCGCGGACGGAGGACTAGAAGCTTTCTTT. It translates to CASSGTADGGLEAFF. The V call is TRBV6-1, the J call TRBJ1-1; D not resolved. In germline, CDR1 is MNHNS, CDR2 SASEGT. The V and J ends lost 4 bases and 8 bases respectively, with 20 bases between them. CDR3 length: 15 residues.

This clonotype occurred many times. V is TRBV6-1 and J is TRBJ1-5; D possibly corresponds to TRBD1 (6 bases). V dropped 4 bases and J dropped 8 bases, with 15 bases sitting between them. The CDR3 length is 14 residues. Germline CDR1 and CDR2: MNHNS and SASEGT. For the CDR3, the DNA is TGTGCCAGCAGTGCCACAGGGCCCCCAGAGCCCCAGCATTTT. Its translation is CASSATGPPEPQHF.

This clonotype was counted many times. The chain uses TRBV25-1 and TRBJ2-5; D is perhaps TRBD2 (5 bases). From germline, CDR1 is MGHDK and CDR2 SYGVNS. The ends were cut back, 7 bases at V and 5 bases at J, with 14 bases in the middle. The CDR3 spans 13 residues. CDR3 coding DNA: TGTGCCAGCAATCTTATCGGGGAGGAGACCCAGTACTTC. Amino acids: CASNLIGEETQYF. The whole variable domain, filled in from reference TRBV25-1 and TRBJ2-5, reads EADIYQTPRYLVIGTGKKITLECSQTMGHDKMYWYQQDPGMELHLIHYSYGVNSTEKGDLSSESTVSRIRTEHFPLTLESARPSHTSQYLCASNLIGEETQYFGPGTRLLVL.

This clonotype was detected many times. CDR3 sequence reads: CASRSPLGGRYEQYF. CDR3 nucleotides: TGTGCCAGCAGGTCTCCTCTGGGGGGACGCTACGAGCAGTACTTC. The chain links TRBV6-1 to TRBJ2-7; D perhaps matches TRBD2 (6 bases). Trimming took off 6 bases at V and 3 bases at J, with 18 bases between the two ends. This CDR3 is 15 amino acids long. Germline V lookup: CDR1 MNHNS, CDR2 SASEGT.

The chain combines TRBV11-2 with TRBJ2-3; the match to TRBD1 covers 9 bases. The CDR3 spans 18 residues. The J segment lost 8 bases and the V segment lost 5 bases, leaving 20 bases of the junction unmatched. Looked up from germline, CDR1 is SGHAT and CDR2 is FQNNGV. The CDR3 region is CASSPLRLGRDRAVTQYF. The CDR3 DNA is TGTGCCAGCAGCCCCCTGCGGCTTGGGCGGGACAGGGCCGTTACGCAGTATTTT.

This clonotype was recorded many times. J is TRBJ1-1 and V is TRBV28, with D hard to call. Germline CDR1 reads MDHEN; CDR2 reads SYDVKM. The CDR3 covers 13 residues. The V and J ends lost 6 bases and 6 bases respectively, with 14 bases between them. The CDR3 sequence is CASRILNRAEAFF. CDR3 nucleotide sequence: TGTGCCAGCAGAATTCTCAATCGAGCTGAAGCTTTCTTT.

The sample holds many counts of this clonotype. The chain combines TRBV2 with TRBJ2-1; the match to TRBD1 covers 8 bases. Germline V gene lookup returns CDR1 SNHLY and CDR2 FYNNEI. Trimming at V came to 8 bases and at J to 4 bases, leaving 7 bases not matched to a gene. The CDR3 extends over 14 amino acids. The CDR3 spells CASEDRVQYNEQFF. The CDR3 region has the DNA TGTGCCAGCGAGGACAGGGTCCAATACAATGAGCAGTTCTTC.

This clonotype was observed a handful of times. CDR3 amino acids: CASSPGTPRTGELFF. For the CDR3, the DNA is TGTGCCAGCAGCCCGGGGACCCCGAGAACCGGGGAGCTGTTTTTT. The chain employs TRBV5-4 and TRBJ2-2; D could derive from TRBD1 or TRBD2 (5 bases each). The ends were cut back, 4 bases at V and 5 bases at J, with 15 bases in the middle. The CDR3 runs to 15 residues. CDR1 is SGHNT, CDR2 YYREEE, per germline (reference sequence). Using reference TRBV5-4 and TRBJ2-2 for the parts outside the CDR3, the full variable domain is ETGVTQSPTHLIKTRGQQVTLRCSSQSGHNTVSWYQQALGQGPQFIFQYYREEENGRGNFPPRFSGLQFPNYSSELNVNALELDDSALYLCASSPGTPRTGELFFGEGSRLTVL.